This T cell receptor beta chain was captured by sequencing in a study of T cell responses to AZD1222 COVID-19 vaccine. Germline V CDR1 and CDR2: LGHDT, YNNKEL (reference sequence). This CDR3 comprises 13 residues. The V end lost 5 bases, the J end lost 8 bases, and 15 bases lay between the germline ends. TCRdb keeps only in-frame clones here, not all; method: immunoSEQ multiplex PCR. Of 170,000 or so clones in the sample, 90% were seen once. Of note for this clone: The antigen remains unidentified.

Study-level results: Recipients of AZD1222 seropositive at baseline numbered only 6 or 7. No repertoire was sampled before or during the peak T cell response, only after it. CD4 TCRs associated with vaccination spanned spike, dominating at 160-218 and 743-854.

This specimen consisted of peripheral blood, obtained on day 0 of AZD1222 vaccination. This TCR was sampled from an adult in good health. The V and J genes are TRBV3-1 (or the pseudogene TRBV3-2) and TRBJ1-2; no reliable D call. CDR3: CASSKDGRLGYTF. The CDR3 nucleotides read TGTGCCAGCAGCAAGGACGGACGCCTCGGCTACACCTTC.